This passage covers 18 T cell receptor beta chains from one sample sequenced in a study of vaccination and CD4 T cells after COVID-19. The Oncomine TCR Beta short-read assay was applied to DNA of cultured CD4+ T cells. TCRdb ran MiXCR on the PCR reads and lists one entry per CDR3 protein. The profile covers under 6,000 distinct CDR3 sequences, with less than 25% appearing a single time and over 20% taken by the ten largest. Their cognate antigens are unknown. Treatment given: approximately 9-day PBMC culture with coronavirus spike peptide pools or control peptides (ViraFEST assay). Sequencing was performed on CD4+ T cells from blood, cultured in vitro. Source of these receptors: a human donor who had recovered from COVID-19.

The table lists this clonotype with a few counts. The chain has TRBV29-1 and TRBJ2-3; possible D gene TRBD1, 5 bases. CDR1 is SQVTM, CDR2 ANQGSEA, per germline. The CDR3 totals 15 residues. V was shortened by 4 bases and J by 6 bases, with 20 bases between the two germline ends. DNA for the CDR3: TGCAGCGTTGTGAAGGGGATTGGGGCACGGGATACGCAGTATTTT. Its translation: CSVVKGIGARDTQYF.

The CDR3 sequence is CASSLDGQATYEQYF. The CDR3 nucleotides are TGTGCCAGCAGCTTAGACGGCCAGGCCACCTACGAGCAGTACTTC. This chain uses TRBV11-2 with TRBJ2-7; D is unclear. Germline V lookup: CDR1 SGHAT, CDR2 FQNNGV. With 0 bases removed from V and 2 bases from J, the gap between germline ends came to 11 bases. This CDR3 region has 15 residues.

The chain is built from TRBV6-1 and TRBJ2-6; 9 nucleotides align to TRBD1. The germline gives CDR1 MNHNS, CDR2 SASEGT. This CDR3 region has 16 residues. Trimming at V came to 5 bases and at J to 4 bases, leaving 6 bases not matched to a gene. The CDR3 sequence is CASSKDRGAGANVLTF. DNA for the CDR3: TGTGCCAGCAGTAAGGACAGGGGAGCCGGGGCCAACGTCCTGACTTTC.

The V and J genes are TRBV30 and TRBJ2-7, with 9 bases identical to TRBD2. The CDR3 runs 21 residues. The germline V gene encodes CDR1 GTSNPN and CDR2 SVGIG (reference sequence). V dropped 0 bases and J dropped 0; count of bases not matched to a gene: 21. Here the CDR3 reads CAWSVRGGWSLLAGLSYEQYF. CDR3 nucleotides: TGTGCCTGGAGTGTACGGGGGGGATGGTCACTCCTAGCGGGGCTCTCCTACGAGCAGTACTTC.

This clonotype was seen a handful of times. The chain couples TRBV21-1 to TRBJ2-7. TRBV21-1 is a listed pseudogene. The CDR3 is 13 amino acids. Here the CDR3 DNA reads TGTGCCAGCAGCCCCAGGTTGAGCTACGAGCAGTACTTC. As protein: CASSPRLSYEQYF.

The J gene is TRBJ2-7, the V gene TRBV20-1; weak D call: TRBD1 (6 bases). The CDR3 loop spans 15 amino acids. Germline values: CDR1 DFQATT, CDR2 SNEGSKA (reference sequence). Trimming pared 5 bases from V and 1 base from J, leaving 18 bases between. The CDR3 sequence is CSALDSRGSSYEQYF. Written as DNA, the CDR3 is TGCAGTGCTTTGGACAGCCGTGGTTCATCCTACGAGCAGTACTTC.

J is TRBJ2-1 and V is TRBV7-9; D possibly uses TRBD1 or TRBD2 (6 bases each). The V and J ends lost 2 bases and 4 bases respectively, with 12 bases between them. CDR1 is SEHNR and CDR2 is FQNEAQ in the germline V gene (reference sequence). This CDR3 spans 15 amino acids. The CDR3 loop is CASSLPGALYNEQFF. The CDR3 region has the DNA TGTGCCAGCAGCTTACCGGGGGCCCTTTACAATGAGCAGTTCTTC.

This chain links TRBV7-8 with TRBJ2-7; D perhaps matches TRBD1 (6 bases). The V end was cut by 4 bases, the J end by 2 bases, with 15 bases between. Germline CDR1 reads SGHVS; CDR2 reads FQNEAQ. The CDR3 spans 15 residues. DNA for the CDR3: TGTGCCAGCAGCTACCCCCCGACAGGACCCTACGAGCAGTACTTC. Its protein is CASSYPPTGPYEQYF.

Points on this clonotype: A clone one base away is much larger, so this may be a read error. V usage is TRBV11-2 and J usage is TRBJ2-5, with D tentatively TRBD2 (6 bases). Germline V CDR1 and CDR2: SGHAT, FQNNGV. The CDR3 runs to 15 residues. CDR3 sequence: CASSFGGRLQESQYF. Here the CDR3 DNA reads TGTGCCAGCAGCTTTGGGGGGAGGCTCCAAGAGTCCCAGTACTTC.

This clonotype turned up a few times. The chain employs TRBV6-2 or TRBV6-3 and TRBJ1-1; D is perhaps TRBD1 (6 bases). V lost 4 bases and J 0 bases, leaving 9 bases between the germline ends. This CDR3 is built from 14 residues. Germline assignment: CDR1 MNHEY and CDR2 SVGEGT. As DNA, the CDR3 is TGTGCCAGCAGTTCGGGACACTTGAACACTGAAGCTTTCTTT. Translation: CASSSGHLNTEAFF.

This rearrangement joins TRBV2 to TRBJ1-5; D gene ambiguous. The CDR3 sequence is 17 residues long. Trimming took 6 bases from V and 2 from J, leaving 20 bases between them. Germline loops: CDR1 SNHLY, CDR2 FYNNEI. CDR3 sequence reads: CASSSAPGHGGNQPQHF. The DNA for the CDR3 is TGTGCCAGCAGCTCTGCTCCGGGCCACGGAGGCAATCAGCCCCAGCATTTT.

The gene calls are TRBV19 and TRBJ2-7; TRBD1 agrees at 9 bases. CDR1 and CDR2 from the germline V gene are LNHDA and SQIVND (reference sequence). The junction had 2 bases not matched to a gene; V was cut back by 0 bases and J by 5 bases. This CDR3 contains 14 residues. DNA for the CDR3: TGTGCCAGTAGTATAGAGGACAGGGGCCACGAGCAGTACTTC. As protein: CASSIEDRGHEQYF.

This clonotype is medium-sized (0.01 to 0.1%) by share. The J gene is TRBJ1-2, the V gene TRBV12-3 or TRBV12-4, with 7 bases matching TRBD1. With 3 bases clipped from V and 6 bases from J, the junction kept 10 bases outside the gene matches. The CDR3 is made up of 15 amino acids. The CDR3 sequence is CASSLGQSIGDGYTF. DNA for the CDR3: TGTGCCAGCAGTTTGGGACAGTCCATTGGGGATGGCTACACCTTC.

The rearrangement uses TRBV5-4 and TRBJ2-1, with TRBD1 identical over 8 bases. Germline loops: CDR1 SGHNT, CDR2 YYREEE (reference sequence). V lost 4 bases and J lost 2; bases outside the gene matches: 8. The CDR3 length is 16 residues. Here the CDR3 DNA reads TGTGCCAGCAGCCCCAGGGGGCGCGGGCCCTACAATGAGCAGTTCTTC. It translates to CASSPRGRGPYNEQFF.

The chain uses TRBV7-9 and TRBJ2-5; D is possibly TRBD1 (5 bases). Looked up from germline, CDR1 is SEHNR and CDR2 is FQNEAQ (reference sequence). V was cut by 2 bases and J by 2 bases, with 9 bases left in between. The CDR3 totals 14 residues. CDR3 loop: CASSLLAGQETQYF. CDR3 DNA sequence: TGTGCCAGCAGCTTATTGGCAGGGCAAGAGACCCAGTACTTC.

Only a few counts were recorded for this clonotype. The chain uses TRBV6-1 and TRBJ1-6, with D possibly matching TRBD1 (6 bases). Germline V gene data show CDR1 as MNHNS and CDR2 as SASEGT. This CDR3 comprises 13 residues. V was clipped by 10 bases and J by 3 bases, with 10 bases between them. CDR3 region: CATGQSYNSPLHF. The DNA for the CDR3 is TGTGCCACCGGACAGAGCTATAATTCACCCCTCCACTTT.

The chain joins TRBV19 to TRBJ2-5; TRBD2 aligns across 11 bases. CDR3 length: 16 amino acids. CDR1 is LNHDA, CDR2 SQIVND, per germline (reference sequence). The ends lost 0 bases at V and 7 bases at J; junction bases unmatched: 7. In DNA form, the CDR3 reads TGTGCCAGTAGTATAGAACTAGCGGGGGCCGTCGGGACCCAGTACTTC. Protein product: CASSIELAGAVGTQYF.

A single count supports this clonotype. The rearrangement links TRBV5-4 to TRBJ1-1; no clear D. CDR1 is SGHNT and CDR2 is YYREEE in the germline V gene (reference sequence). The CDR3 spans 13 residues. Trimming stripped 4 bases from V and 3 bases from J, with 10 bases between. As DNA, the CDR3 is TGTGCCAGCAGCATCGATACGGACACTGAAGCTTTCTTT. It yields the protein CASSIDTDTEAFF.